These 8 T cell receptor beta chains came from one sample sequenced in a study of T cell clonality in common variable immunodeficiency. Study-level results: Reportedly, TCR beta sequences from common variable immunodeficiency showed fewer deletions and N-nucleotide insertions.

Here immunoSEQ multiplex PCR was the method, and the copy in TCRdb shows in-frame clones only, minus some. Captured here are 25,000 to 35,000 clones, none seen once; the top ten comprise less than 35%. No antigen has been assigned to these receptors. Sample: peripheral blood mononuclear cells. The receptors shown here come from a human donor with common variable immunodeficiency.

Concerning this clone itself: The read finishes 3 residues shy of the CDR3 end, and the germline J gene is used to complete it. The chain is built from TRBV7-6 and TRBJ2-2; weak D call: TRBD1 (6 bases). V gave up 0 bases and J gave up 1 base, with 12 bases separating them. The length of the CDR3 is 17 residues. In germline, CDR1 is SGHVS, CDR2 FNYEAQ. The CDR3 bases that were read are TGTGCCAGCAGCTTAGCGCGAGACAGGAAGAACACCGGGGAG. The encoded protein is CASSLARDRKNTGE. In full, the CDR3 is CASSLARDRKNTGELFF. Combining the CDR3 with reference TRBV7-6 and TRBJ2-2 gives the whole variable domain GAGVSQSPRYKVTKRGQDVALRCDPISGHVSLYWYRQALGQGPEFLTYFNYEAQQDKSGLPNDRFSAERPEGSISTLTIQRTEQRDSAMYRCASSLARDRKNTGELFFGEGSRLTVL.

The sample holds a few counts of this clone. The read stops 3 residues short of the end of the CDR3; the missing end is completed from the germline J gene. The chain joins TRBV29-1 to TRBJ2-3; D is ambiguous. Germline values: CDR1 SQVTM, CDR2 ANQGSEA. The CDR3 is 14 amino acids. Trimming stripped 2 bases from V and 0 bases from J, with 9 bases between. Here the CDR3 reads CSVEPPRSTDTQYF. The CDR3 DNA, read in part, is TGCAGCGTTGAACCCCCCAGGAGCACAGATACG.

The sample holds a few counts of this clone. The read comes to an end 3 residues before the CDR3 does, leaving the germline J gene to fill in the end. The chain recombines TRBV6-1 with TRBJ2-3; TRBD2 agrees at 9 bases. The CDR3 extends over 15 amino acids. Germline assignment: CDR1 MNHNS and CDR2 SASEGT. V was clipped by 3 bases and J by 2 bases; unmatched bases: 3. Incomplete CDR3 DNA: TGTGCCAGCAGTGAGGGCGGGGGGGCCACAGATACG. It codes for CASSEGGGATDT. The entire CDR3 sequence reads CASSEGGGATDTQYF.

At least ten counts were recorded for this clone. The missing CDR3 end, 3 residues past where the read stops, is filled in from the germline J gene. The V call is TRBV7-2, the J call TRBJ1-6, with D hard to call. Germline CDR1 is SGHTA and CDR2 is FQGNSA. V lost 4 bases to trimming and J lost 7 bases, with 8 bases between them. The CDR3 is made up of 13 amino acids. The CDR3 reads CASSSKQNSPLHF. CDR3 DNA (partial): TGTGCCAGCAGCTCCAAACAAAATTCACCC.

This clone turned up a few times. The CDR3 bases that were read are TGTGCCAGCAGCTTCGGTTTTAACTATGGC. Translation gives CASSFGFNYG. The full-length CDR3 reads as CASSFGFNYGYTF. The chain is built from TRBV7-6 and TRBJ1-2; unclear D gene. The missing CDR3 end, 3 residues past where the read stops, is filled in from the germline J gene. With 3 bases removed from V and 1 base from J, the gap between germline ends came to 6 bases. The CDR3 totals 13 residues. Germline loops: CDR1 SGHVS, CDR2 FNYEAQ.

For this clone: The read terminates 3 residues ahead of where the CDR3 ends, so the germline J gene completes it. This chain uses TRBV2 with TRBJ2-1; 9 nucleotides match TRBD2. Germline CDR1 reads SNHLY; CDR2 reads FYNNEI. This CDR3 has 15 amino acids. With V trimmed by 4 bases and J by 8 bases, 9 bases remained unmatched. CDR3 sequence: CASSGRSGGSHEQFF. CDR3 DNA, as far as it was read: TGTGCCAGCAGTGGGAGGAGCGGGGGGTCCCATGAG.

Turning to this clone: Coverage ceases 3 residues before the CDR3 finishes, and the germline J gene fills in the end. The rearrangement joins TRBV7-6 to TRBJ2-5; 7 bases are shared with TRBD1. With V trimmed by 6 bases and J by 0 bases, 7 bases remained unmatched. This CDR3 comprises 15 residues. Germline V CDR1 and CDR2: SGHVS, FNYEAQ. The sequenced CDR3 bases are TGTGCCAGCAGATGGGGTCAGGGGGACCAAGAGACC. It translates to CASRWGQGDQET. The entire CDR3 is CASRWGQGDQETQYF.

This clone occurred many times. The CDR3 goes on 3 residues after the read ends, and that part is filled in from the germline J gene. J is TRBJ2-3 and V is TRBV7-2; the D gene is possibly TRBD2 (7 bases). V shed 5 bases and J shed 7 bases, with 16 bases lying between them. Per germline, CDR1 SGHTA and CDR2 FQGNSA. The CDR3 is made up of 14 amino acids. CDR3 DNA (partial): TGTGCCAGCAGCCGTCCGGGGGGCCTCAATACG. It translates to CASSRPGGLNT. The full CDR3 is CASSRPGGLNTQYF.